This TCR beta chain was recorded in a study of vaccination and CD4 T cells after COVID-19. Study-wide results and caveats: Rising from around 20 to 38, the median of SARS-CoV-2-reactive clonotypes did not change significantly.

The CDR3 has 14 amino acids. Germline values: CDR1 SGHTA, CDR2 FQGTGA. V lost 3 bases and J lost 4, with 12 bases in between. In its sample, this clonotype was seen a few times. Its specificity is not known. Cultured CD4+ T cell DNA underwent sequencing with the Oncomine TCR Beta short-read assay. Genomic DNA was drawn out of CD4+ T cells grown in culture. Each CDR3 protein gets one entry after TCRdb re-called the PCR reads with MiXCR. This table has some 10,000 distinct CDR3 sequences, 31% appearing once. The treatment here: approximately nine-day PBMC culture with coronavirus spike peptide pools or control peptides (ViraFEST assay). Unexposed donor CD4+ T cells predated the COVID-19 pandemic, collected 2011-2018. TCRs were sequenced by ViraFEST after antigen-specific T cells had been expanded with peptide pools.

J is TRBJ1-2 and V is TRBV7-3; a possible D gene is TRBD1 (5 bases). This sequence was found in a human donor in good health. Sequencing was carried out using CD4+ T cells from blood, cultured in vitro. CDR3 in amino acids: CASSLSAGGYGYTF. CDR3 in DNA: TGTGCCAGCAGCTTGAGTGCGGGGGGCTATGGCTACACCTTC.